This T cell receptor beta chain appears in the sequencing data of a study of OX40 agonist ivuxolimab in advanced cancers. Across the whole study: Ivuxolimab, an antibody acting as an agonist of OX40 (CD134), was used to treat patients. Six ivuxolimab dose levels, 0.01 to 10 mg/kg, were given intravenously every 2 weeks. A diagnosis of hepatocellular carcinoma, melanoma, renal cell or head and neck cancer was present in dose-escalation patients.

Libraries were prepared by immunoSEQ multiplex PCR; TCRdb keeps only in-frame clonotypes and omits some of them. The sample lists about 89,000 clones, approximately 86% occurring once. In germline, CDR1 is SGHTA, CDR2 FQGNSA. With 5 bases removed from V and 6 bases from J, the gap between germline ends came to 16 bases. This CDR3 contains 14 residues. Autoimmune disease history or systemic immunosuppression was exclusionary. The receptor comes from an adult with an advanced solid tumor such as melanoma, head and neck, liver or kidney cancer. The sample here was CD4+ or CD8+ T cells sorted from blood, taken in a trial of the OX40 agonist ivuxolimab. The chain couples TRBV7-2 to TRBJ1-2; no firm D call. DNA of the CDR3: TGTGCCAGCAGCCTACGTACTGAGCATCATGGCTACACCTTC. As protein: CASSLRTEHHGYTF.